This record looks at one T cell receptor (beta chain) sequence and its context. After removal of 5 bases from V and 5 bases from J, the junction contained 10 bases not matched to a gene. The CDR3 contains 15 residues. Germline CDR1 SGDLS, CDR2 YYNGEE. This record belongs to a study of T cell changes during pregnancy in multiple sclerosis. Libraries were prepared by immunoSEQ multiplex PCR; TCRdb keeps only in-frame clonotypes and omits some of them. The repertoire consists of about 15,000 clones, with roughly 84% occurring once and the leading ten covering roughly a sixth. The gene calls are TRBV9 and TRBJ1-5; 7 bases match TRBD1. This TCR came from a female donor in good health, enrolled as a control in a pregnancy study. Sequenced here: CD8+ T cells from peripheral blood mononuclear cells, sampled in the third trimester of pregnancy. CDR3 loop: CASSDTGDPYQPQHF. CDR3 sequence (DNA): TGTGCCAGCAGTGATACAGGGGACCCATATCAGCCCCAGCATTTT.